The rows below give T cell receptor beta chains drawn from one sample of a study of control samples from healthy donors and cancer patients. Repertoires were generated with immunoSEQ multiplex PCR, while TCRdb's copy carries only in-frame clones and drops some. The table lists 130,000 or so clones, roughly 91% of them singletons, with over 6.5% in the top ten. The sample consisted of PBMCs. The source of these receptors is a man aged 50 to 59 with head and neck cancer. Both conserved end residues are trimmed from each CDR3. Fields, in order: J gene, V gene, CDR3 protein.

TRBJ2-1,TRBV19,ASSLAGGYNEQF
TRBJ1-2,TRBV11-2,ASSAAGGNYGYT
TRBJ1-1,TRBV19,ASSTYGTGLVAF
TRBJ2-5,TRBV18,ASSPSRGQETQY
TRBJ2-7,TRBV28,ASRRTGEAEQY
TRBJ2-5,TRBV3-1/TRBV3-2,ASSPAMGSPAGTQY
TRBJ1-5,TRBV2,ASRGQDNQPQH
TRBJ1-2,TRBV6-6,ASSYSRQGGYGYT
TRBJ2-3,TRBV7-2,ASSLGTKREDTQY
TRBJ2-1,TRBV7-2,ASSLVRISNEQF
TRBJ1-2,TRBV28,ASSLVQGALVYGYT
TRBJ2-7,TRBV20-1,SASTSGGAISYEQY
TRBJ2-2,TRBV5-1,ASSLLGNTGELF
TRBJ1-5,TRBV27,ASSLTSNGNQPQH
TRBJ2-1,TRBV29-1,SVGRGSNEQF
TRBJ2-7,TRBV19,ASSISGGTYEQY
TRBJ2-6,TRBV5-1,APFAGAGANVLT
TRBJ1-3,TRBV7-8,ASSLAGGTGNTIY